This T cell receptor beta chain was obtained from a study of blood T cell repertoires in COVID-19. Across the whole study: Spain, Italy and the United States supplied samples that represented acute and convalescent COVID-19.

TCRdb keeps only in-frame clones here, not all; method: immunoSEQ multiplex PCR. In the table there are around 150,000 clones, approximately 80% of which are singletons. Researchers sorted participants into cohorts using their self-reported clinical history. The receptor was derived from a man aged 45-65 years who had recovered from COVID-19. Sample: PBMCs or T cells enriched from blood (not recorded which).

The CDR3 DNA sequence: TGTGCCAGCAGTCAAGGACAGGGGGCACCAACGAACACCGGGGAGCTGTTTTTT. It encodes CASSQGQGAPTNTGELFF. The genes are TRBV9 and TRBJ2-2, with 11 bases lining up with TRBD1. The CDR3 consists of 18 residues. Trimming at V came to 5 bases and at J to 0 bases, leaving 9 bases not matched to a gene. Germline CDR1 reads SGDLS; CDR2 reads YYNGEE.